The present T cell receptor (beta chain) was sequenced within a study of control samples from healthy donors and cancer patients. The table came from immunoSEQ multiplex PCR; TCRdb's copy has only in-frame clones and leaves some out. The sample lists about 68,000 clones, 75% to 85% occurring once. Germline loops: CDR1 SNHLY, CDR2 FYNNEI. The germline V and J ends were trimmed by 5 bases and 6 bases, with 18 bases remaining between them. The CDR3 covers 15 residues. This TCR derives from a man in his 60s in good health. The sequenced material came from blood. This chain uses TRBV2 with TRBJ2-3; the D is unclear. CDR3 loop: CASSRSAAESDTQYF. Written as DNA, the CDR3 is TGTGCCAGCAGTCGTTCGGCAGCCGAGTCGGATACGCAGTATTTT.